This TCR beta chain was identified in a study of human T cells and chemical hapten exposure. Study findings and constraints: Compared to controls, expanded TCRs made significantly more large clusters of similar CDR3s.

Time point reported: patch test 2, 6 weeks after DPC sensitization. Treatment described: therapeutic diphenylcyclopropenone sensitization with weekly scalp DPC. The CDR3 is 16 residues long. J gave up 7 bases and V 4 bases, and 12 bases lay outside the gene matches. CDR1 is LGHNA, CDR2 YNFKEQ, per germline. This clonotype was counted at least ten times. Its antigen is unknown. One entry per CDR3 protein results from TCRdb running MiXCR on the RACE reads. Of a few hundred thousand distinct CDR3 sequences listed, about 6.3% are singletons. This sequence was found in a woman aged 18 to 35 with alopecia areata. Some clones in this sample may be carry-over from other donors' samples. The J gene is TRBJ1-2, the V gene TRBV4-2; TRBD1 matches 10 bases. Sequencing used whole blood, obtained in connection with sensitization to the hapten diphenylcyclopropenone (DPC). CDR3 nucleotide sequence: TGTGCCAGCAGCCTCCGGCGGGGACAGGGGTCGGCTGGCTACACCTTC. It translates to CASSLRRGQGSAGYTF.